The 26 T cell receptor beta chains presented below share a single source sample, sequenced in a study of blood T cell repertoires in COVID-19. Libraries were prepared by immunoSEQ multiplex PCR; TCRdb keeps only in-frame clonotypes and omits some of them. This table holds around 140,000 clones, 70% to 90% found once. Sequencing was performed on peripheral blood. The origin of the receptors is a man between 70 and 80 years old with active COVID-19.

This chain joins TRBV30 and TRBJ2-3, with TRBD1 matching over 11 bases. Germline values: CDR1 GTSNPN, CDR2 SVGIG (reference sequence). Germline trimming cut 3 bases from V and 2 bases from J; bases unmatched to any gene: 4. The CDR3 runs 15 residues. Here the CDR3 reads CAWRDRGRFTDTQYF. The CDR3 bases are TGTGCCTGGAGGGACAGGGGGCGATTCACAGATACGCAGTATTTT.

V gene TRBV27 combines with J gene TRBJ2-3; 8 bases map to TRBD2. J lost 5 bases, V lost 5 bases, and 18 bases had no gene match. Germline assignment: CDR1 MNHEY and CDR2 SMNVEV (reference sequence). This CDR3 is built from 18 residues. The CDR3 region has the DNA TGTGCCAGCAGTCCCCCCCCTTTAGCGGGAAGTGATCAAGATACGCAGTATTTT. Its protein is CASSPPPLAGSDQDTQYF.

Here the CDR3 DNA reads TGTGCCAGCAGCCCCCGAGGAGGGACAGGTTACAATGAGCAGTTCTTC. Translation gives CASSPRGGTGYNEQFF. This chain links TRBV7-3 with TRBJ2-1; 8 bases fit TRBD1. CDR3 length: 16 amino acids. With 5 bases clipped from V and 4 bases from J, the junction kept 10 bases outside the gene matches. CDR1 and CDR2 from the germline V gene are SGHTA and FQGTGA.

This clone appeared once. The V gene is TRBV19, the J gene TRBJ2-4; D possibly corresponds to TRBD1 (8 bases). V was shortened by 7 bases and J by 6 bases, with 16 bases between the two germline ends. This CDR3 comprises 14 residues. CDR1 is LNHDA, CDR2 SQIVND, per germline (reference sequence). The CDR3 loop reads CASTPTGEGNIQYF. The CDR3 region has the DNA TGTGCCAGTACTCCGACAGGGGAGGGAAACATTCAGTACTTC.

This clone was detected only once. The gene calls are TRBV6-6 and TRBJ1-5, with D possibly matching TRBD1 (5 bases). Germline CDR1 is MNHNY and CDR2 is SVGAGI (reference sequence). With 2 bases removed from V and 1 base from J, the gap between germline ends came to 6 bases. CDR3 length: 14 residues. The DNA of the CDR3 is TGTGCCAGCAGTTACCGGGGGAGCAATCAGCCCCAGCATTTT. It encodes CASSYRGSNQPQHF.

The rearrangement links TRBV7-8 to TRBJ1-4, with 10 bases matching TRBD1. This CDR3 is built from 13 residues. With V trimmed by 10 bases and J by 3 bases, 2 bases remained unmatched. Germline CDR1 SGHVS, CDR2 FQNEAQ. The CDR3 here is CATGTGANEKLFF. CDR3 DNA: TGTGCCACCGGGACAGGGGCTAATGAAAAACTGTTTTTT. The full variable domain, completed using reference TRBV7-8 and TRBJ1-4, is GAGVSQSPRYKVAKRGQDVALRCDPISGHVSLFWYQQALGQGPEFLTYFQNEAQLDKSGLPSDRFFAERPEGSVSTLKIQRTQQEDSAVYLCATGTGANEKLFFGSGTQLSVL.

CDR3 residues: CASSQEDRSRAFF. The DNA of the CDR3 is TGTGCCAGCAGCCAAGAGGACAGGTCCCGGGCTTTCTTT. The gene calls are TRBV14 and TRBJ1-1; 7 bases align to TRBD1. Germline V gives CDR1 SGHDN, CDR2 FVKESK. This CDR3 is 13 amino acids long. With 0 bases clipped from V and 11 bases from J, the junction kept 6 bases outside the gene matches.

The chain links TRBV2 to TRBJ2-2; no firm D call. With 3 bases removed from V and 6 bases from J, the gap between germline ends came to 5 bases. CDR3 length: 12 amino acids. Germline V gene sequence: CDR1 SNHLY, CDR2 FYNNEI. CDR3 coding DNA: TGTGCCAGCAGTGATGGGCCCGGGGAGCTGTTTTTT. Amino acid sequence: CASSDGPGELFF. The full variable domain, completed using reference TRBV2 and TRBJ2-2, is EPEVTQTPSHQVTQMGQEVILRCVPISNHLYFYWYRQILGQKVEFLVSFYNNEISEKSEIFDDQFSVERPDGSNFTLKIRSTKLEDSAMYFCASSDGPGELFFGEGSRLTVL.

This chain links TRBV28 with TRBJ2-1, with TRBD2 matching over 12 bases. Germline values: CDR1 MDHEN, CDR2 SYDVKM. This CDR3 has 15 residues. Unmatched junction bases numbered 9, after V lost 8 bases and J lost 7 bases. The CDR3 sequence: CASGRTSGTQNEQFF. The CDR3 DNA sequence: TGTGCCAGCGGCAGGACTAGCGGGACCCAAAATGAGCAGTTCTTC. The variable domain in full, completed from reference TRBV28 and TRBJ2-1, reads DVKVTQSSRYLVKRTGEKVFLECVQDMDHENMFWYRQDPGLGLRLIYFSYDVKMKEKGDIPEGYSVSREKKERFSLILESASTNQTSMYLCASGRTSGTQNEQFFGPGTRLTVL.

CDR3 nucleotide sequence: TGTGCCAGCAGCGAGGGGGACTATGGCTACACCTTC. Protein product: CASSEGDYGYTF. The J gene is TRBJ1-2, the V gene TRBV9, with D possibly matching TRBD1 (6 bases). CDR3 length: 12 residues. CDR1 is SGDLS, CDR2 YYNGEE, per germline. Trimming shortened V by 3 bases and J by 3 bases, and 6 bases separated the two germline ends. The variable domain in full, with the rest retrieved from reference TRBV9 and TRBJ1-2, is DSGVTQTPKHLITATGQRVTLRCSPRSGDLSVYWYQQSLDQGLQFLIQYYNGEERAKGNILERFSAQQFPDLHSELNLSSLELGDSALYFCASSEGDYGYTFGSGTRLTVV.

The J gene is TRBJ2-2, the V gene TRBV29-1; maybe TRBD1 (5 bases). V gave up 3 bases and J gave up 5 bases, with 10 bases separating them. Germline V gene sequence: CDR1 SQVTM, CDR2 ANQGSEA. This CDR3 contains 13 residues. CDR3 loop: CSVEVTETGELFF. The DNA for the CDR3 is TGCAGCGTTGAGGTGACAGAGACCGGGGAGCTGTTTTTT.

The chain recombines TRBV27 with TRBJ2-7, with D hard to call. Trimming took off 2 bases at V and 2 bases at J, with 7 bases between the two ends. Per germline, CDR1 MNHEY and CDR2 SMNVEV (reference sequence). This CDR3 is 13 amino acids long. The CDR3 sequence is CASSLGRTYEQYF. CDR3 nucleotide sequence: TGTGCCAGCAGTTTAGGGCGAACCTACGAGCAGTACTTC.

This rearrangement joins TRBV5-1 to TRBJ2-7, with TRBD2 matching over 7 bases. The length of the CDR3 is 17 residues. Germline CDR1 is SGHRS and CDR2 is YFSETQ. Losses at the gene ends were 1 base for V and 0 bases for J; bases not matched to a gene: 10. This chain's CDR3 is CASSLSGAGGPSYEQYF. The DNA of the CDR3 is TGCGCCAGCAGCTTGAGCGGGGCGGGCGGACCCTCCTACGAGCAGTACTTC.

As DNA, the CDR3 is TGTGCCAGCAGTCCCACCTCTAGCGGGAGATCACCCGGGGAGCTGTTTTTT. It codes for CASSPTSSGRSPGELFF. The V call is TRBV27, the J call TRBJ2-2; 10 nucleotides line up with TRBD2. The germline CDR1 and CDR2 sequences are MNHEY and SMNVEV (reference sequence). The CDR3 totals 17 residues. V lost 5 bases to trimming and J lost 6 bases; unmatched junction nucleotides: 12.

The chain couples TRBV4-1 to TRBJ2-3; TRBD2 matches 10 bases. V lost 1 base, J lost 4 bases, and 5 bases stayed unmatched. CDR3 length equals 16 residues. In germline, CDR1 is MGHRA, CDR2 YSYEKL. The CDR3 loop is CASSQGWGTSADTQYF. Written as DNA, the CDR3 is TGCGCCAGCAGCCAAGGTTGGGGGACTAGCGCAGATACGCAGTATTTT.

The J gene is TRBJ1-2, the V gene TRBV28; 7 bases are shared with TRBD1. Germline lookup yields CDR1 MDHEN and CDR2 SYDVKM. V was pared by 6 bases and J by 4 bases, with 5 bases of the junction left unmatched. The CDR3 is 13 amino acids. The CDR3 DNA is TGTGCCAGCAGCCCGGGACAGACCTATGGCTACACCTTC. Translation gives CASSPGQTYGYTF.

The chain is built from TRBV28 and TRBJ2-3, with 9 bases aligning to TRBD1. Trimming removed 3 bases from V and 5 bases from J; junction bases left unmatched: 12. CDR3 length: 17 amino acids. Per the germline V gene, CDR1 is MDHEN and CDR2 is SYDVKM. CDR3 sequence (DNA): TGTGCCAGCAGTTTCTATACGACAGGGGGAGCAAGAGATACGCAGTATTTT. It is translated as CASSFYTTGGARDTQYF.

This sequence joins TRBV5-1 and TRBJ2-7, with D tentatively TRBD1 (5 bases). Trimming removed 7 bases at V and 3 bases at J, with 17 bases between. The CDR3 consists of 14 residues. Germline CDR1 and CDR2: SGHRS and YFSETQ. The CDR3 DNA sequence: TGCGCCAGCGCCCGCCTCACAGGAGACTACGAGCAGTACTTC. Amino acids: CASARLTGDYEQYF.

The CDR3 DNA sequence: TGTGCCAGCTCACTTTCGACAGGGCAGGAGACCCAGTACTTC. The encoded protein is CASSLSTGQETQYF. The chain uses TRBV18 and TRBJ2-5, with 7 bases that match TRBD1. The CDR3 contains 14 residues. Germline CDR1 reads KGHSH; CDR2 reads LQKENI. V was clipped by 4 bases and J by 5 bases; unmatched bases: 7.

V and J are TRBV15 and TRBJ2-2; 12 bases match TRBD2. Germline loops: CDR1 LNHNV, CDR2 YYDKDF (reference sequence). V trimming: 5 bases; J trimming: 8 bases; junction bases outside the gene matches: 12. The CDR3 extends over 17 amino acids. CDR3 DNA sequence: TGTGCCACCAGCGGCTCCTGGCTAGCGGGAGGGCTGGGGGAGCTGTTTTTT. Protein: CATSGSWLAGGLGELFF.

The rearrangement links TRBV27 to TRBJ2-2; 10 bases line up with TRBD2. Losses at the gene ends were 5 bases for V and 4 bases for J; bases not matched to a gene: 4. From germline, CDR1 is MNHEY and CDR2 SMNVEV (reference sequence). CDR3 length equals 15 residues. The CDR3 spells CASSPIAGGTGELFF. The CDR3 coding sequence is TGTGCCAGCAGTCCTATAGCGGGGGGCACCGGGGAGCTGTTTTTT.

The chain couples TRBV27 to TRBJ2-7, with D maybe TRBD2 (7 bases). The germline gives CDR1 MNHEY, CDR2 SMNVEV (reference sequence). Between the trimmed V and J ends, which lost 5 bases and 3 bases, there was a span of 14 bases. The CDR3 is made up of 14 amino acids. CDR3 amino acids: CASSPRGGGYEQYF. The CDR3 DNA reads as TGTGCCAGCAGTCCCCGGGGAGGGGGCTACGAGCAGTACTTC.

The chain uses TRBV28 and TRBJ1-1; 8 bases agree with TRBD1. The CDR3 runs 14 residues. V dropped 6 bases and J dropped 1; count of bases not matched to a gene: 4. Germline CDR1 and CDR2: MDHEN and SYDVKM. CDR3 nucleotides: TGTGCCAGCAGCGTGACAGGGGCGAACACTGAAGCTTTCTTT. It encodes CASSVTGANTEAFF.

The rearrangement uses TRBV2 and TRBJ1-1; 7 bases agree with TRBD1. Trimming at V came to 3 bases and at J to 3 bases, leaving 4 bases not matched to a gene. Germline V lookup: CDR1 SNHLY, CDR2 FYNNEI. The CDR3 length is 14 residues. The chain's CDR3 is CASSDGRGYTEAFF. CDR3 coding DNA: TGTGCCAGCAGTGACGGCAGGGGGTACACTGAAGCTTTCTTT.

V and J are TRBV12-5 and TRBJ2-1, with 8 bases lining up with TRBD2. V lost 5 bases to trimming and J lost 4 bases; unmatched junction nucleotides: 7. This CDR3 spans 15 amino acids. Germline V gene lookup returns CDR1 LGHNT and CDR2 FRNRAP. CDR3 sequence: CASGMSGTRYNEQFF. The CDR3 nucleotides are TGTGCTAGTGGTATGTCCGGGACTAGGTACAATGAGCAGTTCTTC.

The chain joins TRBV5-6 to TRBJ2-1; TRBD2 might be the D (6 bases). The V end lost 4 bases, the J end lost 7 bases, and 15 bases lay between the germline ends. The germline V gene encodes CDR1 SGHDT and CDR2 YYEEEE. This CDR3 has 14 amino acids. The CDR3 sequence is CASSRGTGGNEQFF. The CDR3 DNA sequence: TGTGCCAGCAGCCGGGGGACGGGCGGGAATGAGCAGTTCTTC. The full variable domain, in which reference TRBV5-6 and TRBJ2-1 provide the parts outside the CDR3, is DAGVTQSPTHLIKTRGQQVTLRCSPKSGHDTVSWYQQALGQGPQFIFQYYEEEERQRGNFPDRFSGHQFPNYSSELNVNALLLGDSALYLCASSRGTGGNEQFFGPGTRLTVL.